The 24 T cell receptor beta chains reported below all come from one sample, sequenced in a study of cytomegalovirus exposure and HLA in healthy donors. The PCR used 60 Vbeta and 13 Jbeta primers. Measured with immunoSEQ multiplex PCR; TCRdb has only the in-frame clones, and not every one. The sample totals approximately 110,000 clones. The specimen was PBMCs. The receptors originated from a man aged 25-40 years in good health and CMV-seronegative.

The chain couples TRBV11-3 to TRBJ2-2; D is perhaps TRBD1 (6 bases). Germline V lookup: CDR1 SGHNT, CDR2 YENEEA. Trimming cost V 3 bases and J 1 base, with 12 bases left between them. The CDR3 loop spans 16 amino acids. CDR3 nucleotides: TGTGCCAGCAGCTTTATGACAGGAAAGAACACCGGGGAGCTGTTTTTT. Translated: CASSFMTGKNTGELFF.

CDR3 sequence reads: CASSVGSGAYNEQFF. DNA for the CDR3: TGTGCCAGCAGCGTAGGTAGCGGCGCCTACAATGAGCAGTTCTTC. The chain links TRBV9 to TRBJ2-1; D may be TRBD2 (6 bases). Germline CDR1 reads SGDLS; CDR2 reads YYNGEE. The CDR3 is 15 residues long. V lost 0 bases, J lost 2 bases, and 9 bases lay in between.

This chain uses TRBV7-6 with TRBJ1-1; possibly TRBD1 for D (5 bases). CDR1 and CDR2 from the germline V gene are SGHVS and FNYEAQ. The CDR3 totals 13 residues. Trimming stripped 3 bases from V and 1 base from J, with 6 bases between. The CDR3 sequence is CASSFRENTEAFF. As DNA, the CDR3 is TGTGCCAGCAGCTTCAGGGAGAACACTGAAGCTTTCTTT.

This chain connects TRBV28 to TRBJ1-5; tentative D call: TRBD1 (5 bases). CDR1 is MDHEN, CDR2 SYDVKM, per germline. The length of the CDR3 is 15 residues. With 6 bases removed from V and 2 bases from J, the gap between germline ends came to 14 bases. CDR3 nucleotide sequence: TGTGCCAGCAGACCACCCGACAGCGGCAATCAGCCCCAGCATTTT. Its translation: CASRPPDSGNQPQHF.

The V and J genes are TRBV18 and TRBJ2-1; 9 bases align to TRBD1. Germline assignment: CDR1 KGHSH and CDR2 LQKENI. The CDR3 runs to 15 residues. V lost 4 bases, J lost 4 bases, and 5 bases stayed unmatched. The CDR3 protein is CASSLTGGSYNEQFF. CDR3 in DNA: TGTGCCAGCTCACTCACAGGGGGCTCGTACAATGAGCAGTTCTTC.

DNA of the CDR3: TGCGCCAGCAGCTCCGGGACTCTTTTGCCCTACGAGCAGTACTTC. Protein: CASSSGTLLPYEQYF. This chain connects TRBV4-1 to TRBJ2-7, with D possibly matching TRBD2 (6 bases). Germline values: CDR1 MGHRA, CDR2 YSYEKL. The CDR3 is 15 amino acids. Deletions cut 5 bases from V and 2 bases from J, with 16 bases between.

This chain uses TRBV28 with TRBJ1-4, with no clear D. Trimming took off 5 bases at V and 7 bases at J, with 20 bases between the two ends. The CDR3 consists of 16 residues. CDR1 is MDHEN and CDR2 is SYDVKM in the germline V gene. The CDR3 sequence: CASSPRRRKGSEKLFF. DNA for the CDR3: TGTGCCAGCAGTCCCCGAAGGCGTAAAGGGAGTGAAAAACTGTTTTTT.

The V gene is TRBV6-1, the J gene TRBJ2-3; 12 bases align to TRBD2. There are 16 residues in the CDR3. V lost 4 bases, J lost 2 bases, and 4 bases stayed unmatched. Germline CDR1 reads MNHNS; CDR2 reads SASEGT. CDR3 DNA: TGTGCCAGCAGTGCTAGCGGGAGGGCCGTCACAGATACGCAGTATTTT. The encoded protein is CASSASGRAVTDTQYF.

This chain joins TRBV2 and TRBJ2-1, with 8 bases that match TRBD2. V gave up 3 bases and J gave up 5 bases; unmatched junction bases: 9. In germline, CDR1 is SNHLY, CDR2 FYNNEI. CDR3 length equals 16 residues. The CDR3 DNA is TGTGCCAGCAGTGAGATCTTTAGCGGGATCAACAATGAGCAGTTCTTC. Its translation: CASSEIFSGINNEQFF.

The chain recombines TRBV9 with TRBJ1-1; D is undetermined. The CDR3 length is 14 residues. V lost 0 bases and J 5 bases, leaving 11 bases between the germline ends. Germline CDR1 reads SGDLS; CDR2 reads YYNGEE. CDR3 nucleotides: TGTGCCAGCAGCGTAGTCGGGGTGGGAACTGAAGCTTTCTTT. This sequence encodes CASSVVGVGTEAFF.

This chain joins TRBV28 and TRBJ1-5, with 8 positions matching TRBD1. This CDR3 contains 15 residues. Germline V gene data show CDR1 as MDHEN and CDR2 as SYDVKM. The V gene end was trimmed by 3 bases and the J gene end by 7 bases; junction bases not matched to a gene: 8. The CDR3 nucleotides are TGTGCCAGCAGTTTCGGTAGCAGGGGGCACCAGCCCCAGCATTTT. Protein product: CASSFGSRGHQPQHF.

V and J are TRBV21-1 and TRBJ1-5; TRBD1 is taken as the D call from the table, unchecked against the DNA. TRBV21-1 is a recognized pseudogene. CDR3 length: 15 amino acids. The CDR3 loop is CASSSRQGPNQPQHF. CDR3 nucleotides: TGTGCCAGCAGCTCGCGCCAGGGTCCCAATCAGCCCCAGCATTTT.

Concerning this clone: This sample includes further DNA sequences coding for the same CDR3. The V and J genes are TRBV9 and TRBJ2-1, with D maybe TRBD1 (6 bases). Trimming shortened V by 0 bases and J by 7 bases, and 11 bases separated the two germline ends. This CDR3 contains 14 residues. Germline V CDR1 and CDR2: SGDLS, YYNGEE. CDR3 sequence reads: CASSVEGDGNEQFF. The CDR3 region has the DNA TGTGCCAGCAGCGTAGAGGGGGACGGGAATGAGCAGTTCTTC.

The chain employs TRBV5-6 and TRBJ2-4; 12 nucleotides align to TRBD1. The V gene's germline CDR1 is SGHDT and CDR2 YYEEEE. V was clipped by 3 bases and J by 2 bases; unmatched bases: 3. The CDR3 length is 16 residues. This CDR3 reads CASSWGTGGTKNIQYF. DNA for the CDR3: TGTGCCAGCAGCTGGGGGACAGGGGGCACCAAAAACATTCAGTACTTC.

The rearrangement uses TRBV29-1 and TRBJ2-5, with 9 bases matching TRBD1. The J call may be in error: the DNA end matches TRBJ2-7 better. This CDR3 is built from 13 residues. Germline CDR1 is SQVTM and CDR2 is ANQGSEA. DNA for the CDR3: TGCAGCGTTCCGGGACAGGGACTCTACGAGCAGTACTTC. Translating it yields CSVPGQGLYEQYF.

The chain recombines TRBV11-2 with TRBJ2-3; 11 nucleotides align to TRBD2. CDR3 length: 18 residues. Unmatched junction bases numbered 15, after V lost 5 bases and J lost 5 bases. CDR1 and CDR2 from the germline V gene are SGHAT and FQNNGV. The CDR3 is CASSLRTGTSGLIDTQYF. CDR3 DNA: TGTGCCAGCAGCCTAAGGACGGGGACTAGCGGTTTGATAGATACGCAGTATTTT.

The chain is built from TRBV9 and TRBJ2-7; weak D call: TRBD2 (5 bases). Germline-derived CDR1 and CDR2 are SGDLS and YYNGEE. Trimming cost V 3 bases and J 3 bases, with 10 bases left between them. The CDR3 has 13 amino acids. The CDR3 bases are TGTGCCAGCAGCGCGGCGGCGGGCTACGAGCAGTACTTC. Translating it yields CASSAAAGYEQYF. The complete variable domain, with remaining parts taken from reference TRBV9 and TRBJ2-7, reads DSGVTQTPKHLITATGQRVTLRCSPRSGDLSVYWYQQSLDQGLQFLIQYYNGEERAKGNILERFSAQQFPDLHSELNLSSLELGDSALYFCASSAAAGYEQYFGPGTRLTVT.

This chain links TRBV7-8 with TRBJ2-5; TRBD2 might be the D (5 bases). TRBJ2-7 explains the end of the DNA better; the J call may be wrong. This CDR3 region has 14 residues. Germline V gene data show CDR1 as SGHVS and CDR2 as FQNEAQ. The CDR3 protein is CASTYGLSSYEQYF. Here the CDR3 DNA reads TGTGCCAGCACCTATGGACTGAGCTCCTACGAGCAGTACTTC.

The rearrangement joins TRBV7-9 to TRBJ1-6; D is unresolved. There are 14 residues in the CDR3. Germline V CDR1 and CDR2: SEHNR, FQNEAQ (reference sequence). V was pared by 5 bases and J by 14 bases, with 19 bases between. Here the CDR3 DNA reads TGTGCCAGCAGCACTCCGGGATCGGGGAGCACCCTCCACTTT. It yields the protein CASSTPGSGSTLHF.

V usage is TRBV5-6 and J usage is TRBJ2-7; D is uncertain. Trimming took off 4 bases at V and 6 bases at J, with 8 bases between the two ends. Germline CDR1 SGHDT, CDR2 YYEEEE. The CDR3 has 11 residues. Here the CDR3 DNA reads TGTGCCAGCAGCCGCCGAGGCGAGCAGTACTTC. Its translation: CASSRRGEQYF.

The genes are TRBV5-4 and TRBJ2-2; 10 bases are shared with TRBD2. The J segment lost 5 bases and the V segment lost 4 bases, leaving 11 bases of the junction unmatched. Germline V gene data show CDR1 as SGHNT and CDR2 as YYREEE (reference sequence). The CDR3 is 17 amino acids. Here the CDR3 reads CASSRDQLAGRTGELFF. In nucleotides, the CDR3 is TGTGCCAGCAGCCGAGACCAACTAGCGGGACGGACCGGGGAGCTGTTTTTT.

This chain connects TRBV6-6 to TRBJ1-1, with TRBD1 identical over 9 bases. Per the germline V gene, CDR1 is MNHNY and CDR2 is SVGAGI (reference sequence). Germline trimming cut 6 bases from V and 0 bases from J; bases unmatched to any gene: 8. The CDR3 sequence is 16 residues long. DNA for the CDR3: TGTGCCAGCAGCTCCCTACAGGGGGCCATGAACACTGAAGCTTTCTTT. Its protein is CASSSLQGAMNTEAFF.

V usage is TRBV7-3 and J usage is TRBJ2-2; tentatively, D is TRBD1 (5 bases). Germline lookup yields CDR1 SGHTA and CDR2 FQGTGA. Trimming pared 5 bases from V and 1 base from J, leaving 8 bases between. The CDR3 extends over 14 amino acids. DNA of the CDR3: TGTGCCAGCAGCGCTCAGGGGAACACCGGGGAGCTGTTTTTT. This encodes CASSAQGNTGELFF.

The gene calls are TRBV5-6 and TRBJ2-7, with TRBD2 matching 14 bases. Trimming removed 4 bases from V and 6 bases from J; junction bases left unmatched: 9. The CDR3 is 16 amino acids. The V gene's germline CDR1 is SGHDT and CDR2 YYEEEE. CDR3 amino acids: CASSPLPGLAGVEQYF. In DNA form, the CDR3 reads TGTGCCAGCAGCCCCCTGCCGGGACTAGCGGGAGTCGAGCAGTACTTC. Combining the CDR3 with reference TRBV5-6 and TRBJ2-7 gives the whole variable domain DAGVTQSPTHLIKTRGQQVTLRCSPKSGHDTVSWYQQALGQGPQFIFQYYEEEERQRGNFPDRFSGHQFPNYSSELNVNALLLGDSALYLCASSPLPGLAGVEQYFGPGTRLTVT.